Reported below is one TCR beta chain. This clonotype was seen a few times. The clone's antigen remains unknown. One end of the junction is discordant with germline, which a read error may explain. From its cysteine to its phenylalanine, the CDR3 spans 15 amino acids. Just the 45-base CDR3 DNA is kept, in frame starting at base 1. The germline V gene specifies SGHDT as CDR1 and YYEEEE as CDR2. These data belong to a study of T-cell memory formation after mild COVID-19 (dated by TCRdb to 2020 to 2023). Looking at the study overall: Most TCR sequence clusters were specific to one of the two donors. In a couple of donors, T-cell clones that expanded and contracted after mild COVID-19 were followed by sequencing TCRalpha and TCRbeta repertoires longitudinally. Two young, previously healthy adult volunteers made up the cohort, one male and one female. What the authors observed across the whole study: Some responding clones were found in pre-infection memory, which suggests that pre-existing cross-reactive memory T cells took part in the SARS-CoV-2 response. SARS-CoV-2 specificity of the second-wave clones peaking on day 37 was not confirmed. The study included only two mild cases, and larger cohorts that include severe cases with pre-infection samples were judged to be necessary. Contracting CD4+ clones were located mainly in the CM and EM memory subsets, whereas CD8+ clones were found to be enriched in EMRA. From day 15 to 85, contracting clones showed balanced CD4/CD8 phenotypes, whereas a second wave of clones that expanded from day 15 to 37 leaned towards CD4+.

PBMCs were isolated by Ficoll-Paque density gradient centrifugation. Sequencing instrument: Illumina NovaSeq 6000. TCRalpha and TCRbeta cDNA libraries were constructed by 5'RACE with constant-segment primers, with sample barcodes and unique molecular identifiers being introduced. Trizol reagent was used to extract RNA from every sample. Libraries were amplified in two PCR steps, with a second sample barcode and Illumina TruSeq adapters added in the second step. Sequencing of libraries was performed on an Illumina NovaSeq with 2 x 150 bp paired-end reads. From the authors' description of their analysis: Reads were demultiplexed and collapsed into UMI-guided consensus sequences with migec v1.2.7. Using mixcr v2.1.11, the UMI consensuses were aligned to TRA and TRB V and J templates and assembled into clonotypes. Expanded or contracted clonotypes were those called significant by both edgeR and NoisET, with noise models trained on biological replicates. For edgeR calls, a false discovery rate-adjusted p below 0.01 and a log2 fold-change threshold of 1 were applied. As an exploratory analysis of dynamics, max-normalized trajectories of the 1000 most abundant clonotypes were examined with PCA combined with hierarchical clustering. Each responding clone was given a CD4 or CD8 phenotype based on the CD4+ and CD8+ repertoires, which had been sequenced separately. TCRdb's own reprocessing of the public reads used fastp at Q25 and MiXCR and kept productive beta chains. Rows are combined by CDR3 protein, so each entry shows the most common genes and DNA. For this entry, the V and J calls and clone size follow TCRdb and not the study's own pipeline. The sample records roughly 480,000 distinct CDR3 sequences, approximately 23% of which are singletons. The top ten clonotypes cover approximately 12% of the sample.

The clonotype was recovered from an adult woman who had mild COVID-19 (a few samples of this study predate the infection). The sample titles of this study are shuffled in the database, so cell type and time point are left out; the donor was told from shared clones. The sequencing sample was made of PBMCs or a T cell subset sorted from them (not recorded which). The chain employs TRBV5-6 and TRBJ1-2; possibly the D gene is TRBD1, per 5 matching bases. The CDR3 sequence is CASTLGRDEDYGYTF. The nucleotides are TGTGCCAGCACCTTGGGCAGGGACGAAGACTATGGCTACACCTTC.